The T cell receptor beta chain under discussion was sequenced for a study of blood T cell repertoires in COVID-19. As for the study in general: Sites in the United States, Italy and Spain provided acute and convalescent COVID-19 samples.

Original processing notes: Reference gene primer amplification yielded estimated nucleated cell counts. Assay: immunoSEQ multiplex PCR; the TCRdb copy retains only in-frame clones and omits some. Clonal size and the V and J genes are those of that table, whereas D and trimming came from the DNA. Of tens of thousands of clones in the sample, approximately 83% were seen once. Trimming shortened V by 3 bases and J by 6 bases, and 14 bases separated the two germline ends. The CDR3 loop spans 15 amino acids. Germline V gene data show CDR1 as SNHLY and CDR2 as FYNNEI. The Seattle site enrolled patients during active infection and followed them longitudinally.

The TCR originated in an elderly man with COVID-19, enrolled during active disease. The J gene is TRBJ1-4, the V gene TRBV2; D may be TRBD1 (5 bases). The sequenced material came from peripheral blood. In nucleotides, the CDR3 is TGTGCCAGCAGTGACGGGGGTTTTAGTGATGAAAAACTGTTTTTT. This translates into CASSDGGFSDEKLFF.